This T cell receptor (beta chain) was documented in a study of shared clonotypes between healthy human individuals. Study details: Each donor's CD8 memory used one plate, CD8 naive two, each CD4 subset three. General observations from the study: Naive CD4 clonotypes overlapped across several donors at approximately 4.5%. Represented genetic and exposure-history diversity was restricted by having few donors. Estimated richness was generally greater in naive than memory subsets.

Of note for this clone: Antigen unknown.

Unmatched junction bases numbered 7, after V lost 1 base and J lost 5 bases. CDR1 is SQVTM and CDR2 is ANQGSEA in the germline V gene. The CDR3 runs to 15 residues. Some clones are missing from TCRdb's copy, which holds only in-frame ones; the method was immunoSEQ multiplex PCR. The table lists about 2.1 million clones, around 93% of them singletons. Naive CD8 cells were CD45RO-negative, positively selected for CCR7, excluding terminally differentiated effector memory CD45RA+ cells. Sequenced input: naive CD8+ T cells from PBMCs. V usage is TRBV29-1 and J usage is TRBJ1-3; TRBD1 agrees at 8 bases. The origin of this receptor is a man aged 18 to 30 in good health. Some clones in this sample may be carry-over from other donors' samples. The CDR3 loop is CSVEVGTGQRNTIYF. The CDR3 nucleotides are TGCAGCGTTGAAGTGGGGACAGGACAAAGAAACACCATATATTTT.